This T cell receptor (beta chain) was recorded in a study of cytomegalovirus exposure and HLA in healthy donors. Study outcomes and limitations: Most CMV-associated TCR beta chains were later found to appear HLA-restricted.

As for this clone: Its specificity is not known.

This CDR3 has 14 amino acids. J gave up 5 bases and V 2 bases, and 4 bases lay outside the gene matches. Germline CDR1 is SGHRS and CDR2 is YFSETQ. 13 Jbeta primers and 60 Vbeta primers were used for the PCR. Data came from immunoSEQ multiplex PCR; TCRdb stores just in-frame clones and leaves some out. The table records about 160,000 clones, approximately 80% of them present only once. The source is a man aged 45-60 years in good health and CMV-seropositive. V is TRBV5-1 and J is TRBJ2-3, with TRBD2 matching over 8 bases. The material sequenced was PBMCs. For the CDR3, the DNA is TGCGCCAGCAGCTTAAGACTAGCGATAGATACGCAGTATTTT. It is translated as CASSLRLAIDTQYF.